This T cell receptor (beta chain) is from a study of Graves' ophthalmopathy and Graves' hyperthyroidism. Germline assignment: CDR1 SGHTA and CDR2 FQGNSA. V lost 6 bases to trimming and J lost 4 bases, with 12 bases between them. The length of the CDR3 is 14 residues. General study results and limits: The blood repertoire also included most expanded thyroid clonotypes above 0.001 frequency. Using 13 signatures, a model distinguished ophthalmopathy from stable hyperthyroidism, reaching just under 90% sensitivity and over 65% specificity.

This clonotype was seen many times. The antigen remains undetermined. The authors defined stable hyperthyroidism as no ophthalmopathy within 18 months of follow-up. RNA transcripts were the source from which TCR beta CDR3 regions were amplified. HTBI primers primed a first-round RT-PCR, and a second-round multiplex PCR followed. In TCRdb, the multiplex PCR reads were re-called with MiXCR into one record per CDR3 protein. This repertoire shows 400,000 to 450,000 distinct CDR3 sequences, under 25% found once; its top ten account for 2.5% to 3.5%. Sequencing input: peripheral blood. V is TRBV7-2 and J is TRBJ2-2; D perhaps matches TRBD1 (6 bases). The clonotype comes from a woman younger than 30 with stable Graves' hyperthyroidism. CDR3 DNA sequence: TGTGCCAGCAGTTTACAGGGTTTCACCGGGGAGCTGTTTTTT. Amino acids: CASSLQGFTGELFF.